A single sample is the source of the 5 T cell receptor beta chains below, sequenced in a study of T cells after posttransplantation cyclophosphamide. Measured with immunoSEQ multiplex PCR; TCRdb has only the in-frame clones, and not every one. Of roughly 42,000 clones listed, roughly 88% are singletons. A marrow graft followed busulfan-fludarabine conditioning, with cyclophosphamide on days +3 and +4. The sequencing here drew on PBMCs, taken about 60 days after allogeneic stem cell transplant with posttransplant cyclophosphamide. Source of these receptors: a male patient in his sixties or seventies who received an allogeneic stem cell transplant from a related donor and was CMV-positive. T cells may partly derive from the graft donor.

The CDR3 protein is CASSYPRVSGNTIYF. CDR3 nucleotides: TGTGCCAGCAGTTACCCACGGGTGTCTGGAAACACCATATATTTT. The gene calls are TRBV6-6 and TRBJ1-3; D call uncertain. Trimming stripped 2 bases from V and 1 base from J, with 9 bases between. CDR3 length: 15 residues. Germline CDR1 is MNHNY and CDR2 is SVGAGI (reference sequence).

The chain links TRBV19 to TRBJ1-1, with a tentative D call TRBD1 (5 bases). The CDR3 has 13 residues. Deletions cut 4 bases from V and 1 base from J, with 7 bases between. Germline-derived CDR1 and CDR2 are LNHDA and SQIVND (reference sequence). In nucleotides, the CDR3 is TGTGCCAGTAGTAGCCAGGGGAACACTGAAGCTTTCTTT. Its translation is CASSSQGNTEAFF.

This clone was detected a few times. V gene TRBV29-1 combines with J gene TRBJ1-2; perhaps TRBD1 as D (6 bases). V was shortened by 7 bases and J by 7 bases, with 19 bases between the two germline ends. Germline V gene data show CDR1 as SQVTM and CDR2 as ANQGSEA. This CDR3 is 13 amino acids long. Written as DNA, the CDR3 is TGCAGCGCGAACAGGGTATCGGGTGGTGGCTACACCTTC. Residues: CSANRVSGGGYTF.

This clone was detected only a few times. The chain employs TRBV10-3 and TRBJ1-1; 9 positions match TRBD1. Germline-derived CDR1 and CDR2 are ENHRY and SYGVKD. Trimming removed 5 bases from V and 5 bases from J; junction bases left unmatched: 12. The CDR3 covers 16 residues. The CDR3 region has the DNA TGTGCCATCAGTCGACGGACAGGGGAGGTTGGGACTGAAGCTTTCTTT. Residues: CAISRRTGEVGTEAFF.

A single count supports this clone. The V gene is TRBV2, the J gene TRBJ1-4, with 7 positions matching TRBD1. The junction had 2 bases not matched to a gene; V was cut back by 4 bases and J by 6 bases. This CDR3 spans 13 amino acids. Germline values: CDR1 SNHLY, CDR2 FYNNEI. CDR3: CASSGDRDEKLFF. The CDR3 coding sequence is TGTGCCAGCAGTGGGGACAGAGATGAAAAACTGTTTTTT.